One and the same sample provided the 29 T cell receptor beta chains below, sequenced in a study of blood T cell repertoires in COVID-19. Clones were sequenced by immunoSEQ multiplex PCR, and TCRdb holds only the in-frame ones, with some missing. The table shows roughly 90,000 clones, with 75% to 90% occurring only once. Material for sequencing was peripheral blood. These receptors came from a woman aged 70 to 79 with acute or convalescent COVID-19.

The chain is built from TRBV9 and TRBJ2-3; TRBD2 matches at 10 bases. V lost 0 bases, J lost 7 bases, and 17 bases stayed unmatched. Germline lookup yields CDR1 SGDLS and CDR2 YYNGEE. The CDR3 covers 19 residues. The CDR3 DNA is TGTGCCAGCAGCGTAGCCCCCCTCATAGCGGGGGGTCACATTCATACGCAGTATTTT. Residues: CASSVAPLIAGGHIHTQYF.

This clone was detected only once. The chain couples TRBV7-9 to TRBJ1-5; 7 positions agree with TRBD1. This CDR3 has 15 amino acids. Germline-derived CDR1 and CDR2 are SEHNR and FQNEAQ (reference sequence). After removal of 7 bases from V and 0 bases from J, the junction contained 6 bases not matched to a gene. The CDR3 bases are TGTGCCAGCAAAGGGGGCCATGATAGCAATCAGCCCCAGCATTTT. Translated, it gives CASKGGHDSNQPQHF.

The rearrangement uses TRBV7-2 and TRBJ2-3; D is possibly TRBD2 (7 bases). Germline loops: CDR1 SGHTA, CDR2 FQGNSA. Trimming pared 2 bases from V and 4 bases from J, leaving 19 bases between. CDR3 length: 17 residues. The DNA of the CDR3 is TGTGCCAGCAGCTTACTTTTTGGCGGGGGCCCCGCAGATACGCAGTATTTT. Protein: CASSLLFGGGPADTQYF.

This chain joins TRBV29-1 and TRBJ1-5, with TRBD1 matching over 9 bases. The CDR3 consists of 14 residues. Germline V gives CDR1 SQVTM, CDR2 ANQGSEA. Unmatched junction bases numbered 5, after V lost 6 bases and J lost 2 bases. The CDR3 region is CSVETGGGNQPQHF. The CDR3 DNA follows: TGCAGCGTGGAGACAGGGGGAGGCAATCAGCCCCAGCATTTT.

This chain links TRBV9 with TRBJ2-7, with 7 bases lining up with TRBD1. V trimming: 0 bases; J trimming: 2 bases; junction bases outside the gene matches: 11. The CDR3 runs 17 residues. Germline CDR1 reads SGDLS; CDR2 reads YYNGEE. The CDR3 region is CASSVGHPGTAPYEQYF. CDR3 in DNA: TGTGCCAGCAGCGTAGGGCACCCAGGGACAGCACCCTACGAGCAGTACTTC. Looking up the rest from reference TRBV9 and TRBJ2-7 gives the full variable domain: DSGVTQTPKHLITATGQRVTLRCSPRSGDLSVYWYQQSLDQGLQFLIQYYNGEERAKGNILERFSAQQFPDLHSELNLSSLELGDSALYFCASSVGHPGTAPYEQYFGPGTRLTVT.

The chain recombines TRBV19 with TRBJ2-7; TRBD1 matches at 7 bases. From germline, CDR1 is LNHDA and CDR2 SQIVND (reference sequence). The trim removed 0 bases at V and 2 bases at J, leaving 1 base unmatched. This CDR3 region has 14 residues. For the CDR3, the DNA is TGTGCCAGTAGTATAGAGCAGGGGGCCTACGAGCAGTACTTC. Protein product: CASSIEQGAYEQYF.

The genes are TRBV29-1 and TRBJ2-3, with a tentative D call TRBD1 (6 bases). Germline CDR1 and CDR2: SQVTM and ANQGSEA. The CDR3 is 12 amino acids. The germline V and J ends were trimmed by 7 bases and 7 bases, with 15 bases remaining between them. CDR3 coding DNA: TGCAGCGCTTCCGGGACAATAAATACGCAGTATTTT. Translated, it gives CSASGTINTQYF.

This clone was detected a few times. This chain links TRBV27 with TRBJ2-1, with TRBD2 identical over 7 bases. Germline lookup yields CDR1 MNHEY and CDR2 SMNVEV (reference sequence). The CDR3 loop spans 13 amino acids. The junction had 8 bases not matched to a gene; V was cut back by 7 bases and J by 8 bases. The CDR3 coding sequence is TGTGCCAGCAAAAGAGCGGGGTTGGATGAGCAGTTCTTC. It is translated as CASKRAGLDEQFF.

The rearrangement joins TRBV7-9 to TRBJ2-2; the match to TRBD2 covers 9 bases. The CDR3 spans 18 residues. V shed 0 bases and J 3 bases; nucleotides not matched to a gene: 8. Germline V CDR1 and CDR2: SEHNR, FQNEAQ (reference sequence). CDR3 in DNA: TGTGCCAGCAGCTTAGCGCTAAGCGGGGGGTCTTACACCGGGGAGCTGTTTTTT. Translation: CASSLALSGGSYTGELFF.

This chain joins TRBV7-9 and TRBJ2-1; a possible D gene is TRBD2 (6 bases). This CDR3 contains 16 residues. Trimming took 1 base from V and 7 from J, leaving 17 bases between them. Germline V gene data show CDR1 as SEHNR and CDR2 as FQNEAQ (reference sequence). CDR3 region: CASSLERAPPGNEQFF. The CDR3 region has the DNA TGTGCCAGCAGCTTAGAGCGGGCCCCCCCAGGGAATGAGCAGTTCTTC. Together with reference TRBV7-9 and TRBJ2-1, the CDR3 gives the full variable domain: DTGVSQNPRHKITKRGQNVTFRCDPISEHNRLYWYRQTLGQGPEFLTYFQNEAQLEKSRLLSDRFSAERPKGSFSTLEIQRTEQGDSAMYLCASSLERAPPGNEQFFGPGTRLTVL.

This clone was observed a few times. The chain joins TRBV24-1 to TRBJ1-2; TRBD1 might be the D (6 bases). Per the germline V gene, CDR1 is KGHDR and CDR2 is SFDVKD. This CDR3 spans 12 amino acids. V was shortened by 5 bases and J by 4 bases, with 7 bases between the two germline ends. CDR3 sequence reads: CATSGRGYGYTF. CDR3 nucleotide sequence: TGTGCCACCAGTGGCAGGGGCTATGGCTACACCTTC.

The CDR3: CASSLRGILDRGYTF. The CDR3 region has the DNA TGTGCCAGCAGTTTACGGGGAATTCTAGATCGGGGCTACACCTTC. V is TRBV28 and J is TRBJ1-2, with D uncertain. Germline V gene sequence: CDR1 MDHEN, CDR2 SYDVKM. The CDR3 is 15 residues long. The V end lost 2 bases, the J end lost 8 bases, and 18 bases lay between the germline ends.

This clone was found once. V usage is TRBV3-1 (or the pseudogene TRBV3-2) and J usage is TRBJ2-2; TRBD2 aligns across 9 bases. CDR1 is LGHDT, CDR2 YNNKEL, per germline (reference sequence). CDR3 length equals 15 residues. The ends lost 1 base at V and 5 bases at J; junction bases unmatched: 2. CDR3 nucleotide sequence: TGTGCCAGCAGCCAAGGACTAGCGGTGACCGGGGAGCTGTTTTTT. Amino acids: CASSQGLAVTGELFF.

The chain employs TRBV2 and TRBJ2-3, with 11 bases that match TRBD1. The CDR3 sequence is 17 residues long. J was trimmed by 6 bases and V by 4 bases; bases with no gene match: 12. Germline values: CDR1 SNHLY, CDR2 FYNNEI. CDR3 in amino acids: CASSATGTGGKTDTQYF. The CDR3 DNA reads as TGTGCCAGCAGTGCCACCGGGACAGGGGGAAAGACGGATACGCAGTATTTT. Supplemented by reference TRBV2 and TRBJ2-3, the full variable domain reads EPEVTQTPSHQVTQMGQEVILRCVPISNHLYFYWYRQILGQKVEFLVSFYNNEISEKSEIFDDQFSVERPDGSNFTLKIRSTKLEDSAMYFCASSATGTGGKTDTQYFGPGTRLTVL.

The J gene is TRBJ2-1, the V gene TRBV27; 14 bases agree with TRBD2. The CDR3 totals 18 residues. V was pared by 4 bases and J by 0 bases, with 5 bases of the junction left unmatched. Germline CDR1 is MNHEY and CDR2 is SMNVEV (reference sequence). The CDR3 loop is CASSSGTSGSISYNEQFF. The DNA for the CDR3 is TGTGCCAGCAGTTCCGGGACTAGCGGGAGTATCTCCTACAATGAGCAGTTCTTC.

By proportion, this clone is medium-sized (0.01 to 0.1%). This chain joins TRBV2 and TRBJ1-2; 7 nucleotides match TRBD1. V gave up 6 bases and J gave up 6 bases; unmatched junction bases: 7. This CDR3 has 13 residues. In germline, CDR1 is SNHLY, CDR2 FYNNEI. In DNA, the CDR3 is TGTGCCAGCAGGCGGGACAGTGGAAATGGCTACACCTTC. Protein: CASRRDSGNGYTF.

J is TRBJ2-7 and V is TRBV5-4, with TRBD1 matching 8 bases. V gave up 0 bases and J gave up 4 bases; unmatched junction bases: 3. This CDR3 has 14 residues. Germline loops: CDR1 SGHNT, CDR2 YYREEE (reference sequence). The CDR3 reads CASSLERTGYEQYF. As DNA, the CDR3 is TGTGCCAGCAGCTTGGAGCGGACAGGGTACGAGCAGTACTTC.

This chain joins TRBV28 and TRBJ2-7, with a tentative D call TRBD1 (5 bases). V was trimmed by 7 bases and J by 3 bases, leaving 10 bases between them. Germline CDR1 is MDHEN and CDR2 is SYDVKM. This CDR3 spans 12 amino acids. CDR3: CASNQGSYEQYF. Written as DNA, the CDR3 is TGTGCCAGCAATCAGGGTAGCTACGAGCAGTACTTC. The full variable domain, in which reference TRBV28 and TRBJ2-7 provide the parts outside the CDR3, is DVKVTQSSRYLVKRTGEKVFLECVQDMDHENMFWYRQDPGLGLRLIYFSYDVKMKEKGDIPEGYSVSREKKERFSLILESASTNQTSMYLCASNQGSYEQYFGPGTRLTVT.

The chain links TRBV7-9 to TRBJ2-5; 10 bases line up with TRBD2. The V gene's germline CDR1 is SEHNR and CDR2 FQNEAQ (reference sequence). The V segment lost 3 bases and the J segment 4 bases; nucleotides outside the gene matches: 14. The CDR3 spans 18 residues. The CDR3 DNA reads TGTGCCAGCAGCTTTGGATCGCTAGCGGGAGTAAGTGGAGAGACCCAGTACTTC. This translates into CASSFGSLAGVSGETQYF. Filled out from reference TRBV7-9 and TRBJ2-5, the complete variable domain reads DTGVSQNPRHKITKRGQNVTFRCDPISEHNRLYWYRQTLGQGPEFLTYFQNEAQLEKSRLLSDRFSAERPKGSFSTLEIQRTEQGDSAMYLCASSFGSLAGVSGETQYFGPGTRLLVL.

This chain connects TRBV12-3 or TRBV12-4 to TRBJ2-4; perhaps TRBD1 as D (7 bases). V lost 6 bases, J lost 8 bases, and 14 bases lay in between. The CDR3 runs to 13 residues. CDR3 DNA: TGTGCCAGCAGGTCCGACAGGGAGGACATTCAGTACTTC. It codes for CASRSDREDIQYF.

The chain joins TRBV20-1 to TRBJ1-1, with D hard to call. The CDR3 consists of 13 residues. Germline assignment: CDR1 DFQATT and CDR2 SNEGSKA (reference sequence). The V and J ends lost 3 bases and 2 bases respectively, with 10 bases between them. For the CDR3, the DNA is TGCAGTGCTAGTCGCCAGTTAAACACTGAAGCTTTCTTT. The encoded protein is CSASRQLNTEAFF.

This clone has just a few counts. V and J are TRBV3-1 (or the pseudogene TRBV3-2) and TRBJ2-5, with D maybe TRBD2 (5 bases). CDR1 LGHDT and CDR2 YNNKEL come from the germline V gene (reference sequence). The CDR3 loop spans 14 amino acids. The ends were cut back, 2 bases at V and 5 bases at J, with 12 bases in the middle. The CDR3 spells CASSQRRVRETQYF. Written as DNA, the CDR3 is TGTGCCAGCAGCCAAAGGCGGGTAAGGGAGACCCAGTACTTC.

This clone was recorded once. CDR3 protein: CASSPLNEKLFF. The CDR3 DNA reads as TGTGCCAGCAGTCCCCTTAATGAAAAACTGTTTTTT. The chain recombines TRBV27 with TRBJ1-4; no firm D call. There are 12 residues in the CDR3. Germline V lookup: CDR1 MNHEY, CDR2 SMNVEV (reference sequence). The V and J ends lost 5 bases and 4 bases respectively, with 5 bases between them.

This rearrangement joins TRBV5-1 to TRBJ2-7; TRBD1 agrees at 8 bases. The CDR3 covers 16 residues. V was clipped by 0 bases and J by 0 bases; unmatched bases: 5. Germline CDR1 and CDR2: SGHRS and YFSETQ. The CDR3 DNA sequence: TGCGCCAGCAGCTTGGGGTCGGGACAGGTCTCCTACGAGCAGTACTTC. It codes for CASSLGSGQVSYEQYF.

The sample holds one count of this clone. V is TRBV28 and J is TRBJ2-1; D gene ambiguous. The V gene's germline CDR1 is MDHEN and CDR2 SYDVKM. The CDR3 is 12 residues long. V was clipped by 5 bases and J by 4 bases, with 6 bases between them. The CDR3 sequence: CASSGQYNEQFF. CDR3 DNA: TGTGCCAGCAGTGGCCAGTACAATGAGCAGTTCTTC.

The chain has TRBV15 and TRBJ1-5, with no clear D. V gave up 0 bases and J gave up 7 bases, with 13 bases separating them. Germline loops: CDR1 LNHNV, CDR2 YYDKDF (reference sequence). This CDR3 comprises 15 residues. The CDR3 is CATSRDSGEFQPQHF. In nucleotides, the CDR3 is TGTGCCACCAGCAGAGATAGTGGAGAGTTCCAGCCCCAGCATTTT.

The CDR3 here is CASSYGGQGARGQYF. CDR3 bases: TGTGCCAGCAGTTACGGAGGACAGGGGGCGCGGGGGCAGTATTTT. The chain combines TRBV6-5 with TRBJ2-3, with 11 bases that match TRBD1. With 2 bases clipped from V and 11 bases from J, the junction kept 9 bases outside the gene matches. The CDR3 contains 15 residues. The germline V gene encodes CDR1 MNHEY and CDR2 SVGAGI.

The V call is TRBV6-5, the J call TRBJ1-6; TRBD1 agrees at 11 bases. The germline gives CDR1 MNHEY, CDR2 SVGAGI. J was trimmed by 8 bases and V by 6 bases; bases with no gene match: 6. The CDR3 is made up of 15 amino acids. The CDR3 sequence: CASSWTGGLDSPLHF. For the CDR3, the DNA is TGTGCCAGCAGCTGGACAGGGGGCTTGGATTCACCCCTCCACTTT.

The V gene is TRBV20-1, the J gene TRBJ1-5, with D perhaps TRBD1 (5 bases). The CDR3 has 11 residues. V was clipped by 4 bases and J by 9 bases, with 10 bases between them. Germline CDR1 and CDR2: DFQATT and SNEGSKA (reference sequence). This chain's CDR3 is CSATVQGPQHF. CDR3 DNA sequence: TGCAGTGCTACGGTCCAGGGGCCCCAGCATTTT.